Below are 18 T cell receptor beta chains sequenced from a single sample in a study of blood T cell repertoires in COVID-19. TCRdb keeps only in-frame clones here, not all; method: immunoSEQ multiplex PCR. The table shows tens of thousands of clones, with around nine tenths occurring only once. The sample consisted of peripheral blood. All receptors derive from an elderly woman with acute or convalescent COVID-19.

The chain joins TRBV7-3 to TRBJ2-3; weak D call: TRBD1 (6 bases). Trimming removed 3 bases from V and 6 bases from J, with 10 bases in between. CDR3 length: 13 amino acids. The germline CDR1 and CDR2 sequences are SGHTA and FQGTGA. This CDR3 is CASSFTRGDTQYF. The CDR3 region has the DNA TGTGCCAGCAGCTTCACCAGGGGTGATACGCAGTATTTT.

This clone occurred a few times. The chain recombines TRBV5-1 with TRBJ1-5; D may be TRBD1 (6 bases). The length of the CDR3 is 15 residues. V was shortened by 0 bases and J by 10 bases, with 17 bases between the two germline ends. Looked up from germline, CDR1 is SGHRS and CDR2 is YFSETQ. The CDR3 reads CASSLDGRGTGPQHF. The CDR3 region has the DNA TGCGCCAGCAGCTTGGACGGCAGGGGAACGGGACCCCAGCATTTT. Full variable domain (missing parts from reference TRBV5-1 and TRBJ1-5): KAGVTQTPRYLIKTRGQQVTLSCSPISGHRSVSWYQQTPGQGLQFLFEYFSETQRNKGNFPGRFSGRQFSNSRSEMNVSTLELGDSALYLCASSLDGRGTGPQHFGDGTRLSIL.

The V call is TRBV18, the J call TRBJ1-6; 7 bases are a match to TRBD1. Germline loops: CDR1 KGHSH, CDR2 LQKENI. CDR3 length: 14 amino acids. J lost 5 bases, V lost 3 bases, and 1 base had no gene match. The CDR3 nucleotides are TGTGCCAGCTCACCGGGACAGAATAATTCACCCCTCCACTTT. Protein: CASSPGQNNSPLHF. Full variable domain (outside the CDR3, taken from reference TRBV18 and TRBJ1-6): NAGVMQNPRHLVRRRGQEARLRCSPMKGHSHVYWYRQLPEEGLKFMVYLQKENIIDESGMPKERFSAEFPKEGPSILRIQQVVRGDSAAYFCASSPGQNNSPLHFGNGTRLTVT.

This chain uses TRBV7-2 with TRBJ2-7; D perhaps matches TRBD2 (6 bases). CDR1 and CDR2 from the germline V gene are SGHTA and FQGNSA. The CDR3 consists of 14 residues. The germline V and J ends were trimmed by 4 bases and 2 bases, with 12 bases remaining between them. CDR3 nucleotides: TGTGCCAGCAGCTCGTTAGCGGTCGCCTACGAGCAGTACTTC. It is translated as CASSSLAVAYEQYF.

The V gene is TRBV5-1, the J gene TRBJ2-7; D is possibly TRBD1 (5 bases). Trimming cost V 0 bases and J 5 bases, with 9 bases left between them. Germline V gene data show CDR1 as SGHRS and CDR2 as YFSETQ. The CDR3 contains 13 residues. The CDR3 coding sequence is TGCGCCAGCAGCTTGGTTCCAGGGAACGAGCAGTACTTC. This gives the protein CASSLVPGNEQYF.

The genes are TRBV29-1 and TRBJ1-1; 8 bases are shared with TRBD1. Germline CDR1 and CDR2: SQVTM and ANQGSEA. The CDR3 extends over 12 amino acids. V trimming: 4 bases; J trimming: 5 bases; junction bases outside the gene matches: 3. The CDR3 DNA reads TGCAGCGTTGGCAGGGGGCATACTGAAGCTTTCTTT. It specifies CSVGRGHTEAFF.

The chain combines TRBV5-1 with TRBJ2-2, with D maybe TRBD2 (5 bases). The CDR3 spans 13 residues. In germline, CDR1 is SGHRS, CDR2 YFSETQ. The germline V and J ends were trimmed by 2 bases and 4 bases, with 6 bases remaining between them. The CDR3 DNA reads as TGCGCCAGCAGCTTTACTAGCACCGGGGAGCTGTTTTTT. Amino acids: CASSFTSTGELFF.

The chain recombines TRBV5-1 with TRBJ2-1, with D possibly being TRBD1 (6 bases). The V gene's germline CDR1 is SGHRS and CDR2 YFSETQ. The CDR3 consists of 12 residues. V lost 3 bases, J lost 7 bases, and 8 bases lay in between. Here the CDR3 reads CASSSQGNEQFF. The CDR3 bases are TGCGCCAGCAGCTCACAGGGAAATGAGCAGTTCTTC.

The chain uses TRBV20-1 and TRBJ2-5; D is unclear. The V end lost 6 bases, the J end lost 5 bases, and 10 bases lay between the germline ends. Germline V gene data show CDR1 as DFQATT and CDR2 as SNEGSKA (reference sequence). The CDR3 loop spans 11 amino acids. The CDR3, as DNA: TGCAGTGCCGTCTTCTTGGAGACCCAGTACTTC. Translating gives CSAVFLETQYF.

The chain recombines TRBV24-1 with TRBJ2-2; 8 bases line up with TRBD1. Unmatched junction bases numbered 3, after V lost 3 bases and J lost 1 base. The length of the CDR3 is 16 residues. Germline lookup yields CDR1 KGHDR and CDR2 SFDVKD. The CDR3 bases are TGTGCCACCAGTGATGGGGACAGGATGAACACCGGGGAGCTGTTTTTT. This codes for CATSDGDRMNTGELFF.

This chain joins TRBV19 and TRBJ1-1; 7 positions match TRBD1. There are 15 residues in the CDR3. Germline loops: CDR1 LNHDA, CDR2 SQIVND (reference sequence). Trimming at V came to 3 bases and at J to 1 base, leaving 5 bases not matched to a gene. CDR3 loop: CASSIRGKWNTEAFF. The DNA of the CDR3 is TGTGCCAGTAGTATCAGGGGGAAATGGAACACTGAAGCTTTCTTT. The full variable domain, completed using reference TRBV19 and TRBJ1-1, is DGGITQSPKYLFRKEGQNVTLSCEQNLNHDAMYWYRQDPGQGLRLIYYSQIVNDFQKGDIAEGYSVSREKKESFPLTVTSAQKNPTAFYLCASSIRGKWNTEAFFGQGTRLTVV.

In DNA form, the CDR3 reads TGCGCCAGCAGCCCCGACGGGGTTAACGAGCAGTACTTC. Amino acid sequence: CASSPDGVNEQYF. This sequence joins TRBV5-1 and TRBJ2-7; possibly TRBD2 for D (5 bases). The CDR3 is made up of 13 amino acids. Trimming cost V 4 bases and J 5 bases, with 13 bases left between them. The germline V gene encodes CDR1 SGHRS and CDR2 YFSETQ.

V and J are TRBV10-3 and TRBJ2-3, with 8 bases identical to TRBD1. V lost 4 bases, J lost 4 bases, and 7 bases stayed unmatched. CDR3 length: 15 residues. From germline, CDR1 is ENHRY and CDR2 SYGVKD. The chain's CDR3 is CAISVGTGGADTQYF. CDR3 nucleotide sequence: TGTGCCATCAGTGTAGGGACAGGAGGCGCAGATACGCAGTATTTT.

The chain combines TRBV7-9 with TRBJ2-3; 7 nucleotides agree with TRBD1. The CDR3 is 15 amino acids. Germline-derived CDR1 and CDR2 are SEHNR and FQNEAQ (reference sequence). J gave up 2 bases and V 0 bases, and 2 bases lay outside the gene matches. CDR3 amino acids: CASSLATGLTDTQYF. Here the CDR3 DNA reads TGTGCCAGCAGCTTAGCGACAGGGCTCACAGATACGCAGTATTTT.

The chain is built from TRBV9 and TRBJ1-2, with D unresolved. Germline lookup yields CDR1 SGDLS and CDR2 YYNGEE. V gave up 1 base and J gave up 2 bases, with 9 bases separating them. This CDR3 comprises 14 residues. CDR3 DNA sequence: TGTGCCAGCAGCGTAAATGAGCTAAACTATGGCTACACCTTC. Its translation: CASSVNELNYGYTF.

This chain connects TRBV11-2 to TRBJ1-5; D unresolved. This CDR3 has 13 residues. V was pared by 3 bases and J by 0 bases, with 3 bases between. The germline V gene encodes CDR1 SGHAT and CDR2 FQNNGV. The CDR3 reads CASSFHSNQPQHF. CDR3 coding DNA: TGTGCCAGCAGCTTCCATAGCAATCAGCCCCAGCATTTT.

This clone was counted a single time. J is TRBJ1-1 and V is TRBV9, with 9 bases matching TRBD1. The CDR3 consists of 14 residues. Germline CDR1 and CDR2: SGDLS and YYNGEE. J gave up 5 bases and V 3 bases, and 5 bases lay outside the gene matches. The chain's CDR3 is CASSAQGARTEAFF. CDR3 bases: TGTGCCAGCAGCGCACAGGGGGCGCGAACTGAAGCTTTCTTT. Drawing the rest from reference TRBV9 and TRBJ1-1, the complete variable domain is DSGVTQTPKHLITATGQRVTLRCSPRSGDLSVYWYQQSLDQGLQFLIQYYNGEERAKGNILERFSAQQFPDLHSELNLSSLELGDSALYFCASSAQGARTEAFFGQGTRLTVV.

V gene TRBV5-1 combines with J gene TRBJ2-5, with D possibly matching TRBD1 (5 bases). V was cut by 4 bases and J by 7 bases, with 17 bases left in between. CDR1 and CDR2 from the germline V gene are SGHRS and YFSETQ. The CDR3 is made up of 14 amino acids. The CDR3 reads CASSLSTGEVTQYF. CDR3 bases: TGCGCCAGCAGCCTATCTACAGGAGAGGTGACCCAGTACTTC.